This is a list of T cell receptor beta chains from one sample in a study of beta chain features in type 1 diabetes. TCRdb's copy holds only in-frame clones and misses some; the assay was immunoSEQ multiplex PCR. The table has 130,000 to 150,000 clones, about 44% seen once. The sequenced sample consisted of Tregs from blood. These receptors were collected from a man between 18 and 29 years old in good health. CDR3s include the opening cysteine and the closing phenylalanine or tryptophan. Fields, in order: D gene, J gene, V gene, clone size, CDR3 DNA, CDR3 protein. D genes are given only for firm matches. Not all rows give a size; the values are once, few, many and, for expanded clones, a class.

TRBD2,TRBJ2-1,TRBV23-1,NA,TGCGCGCAAGCCACTAGCGAGCCCTACAATGAGCAGTTCTTC,CAQATSEPYNEQFF
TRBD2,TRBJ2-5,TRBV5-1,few,TGCGCCAGCAGCCTCGGACTAGCGTCAATGGAGACCCAGTACTTC,CASSLGLASMETQYF
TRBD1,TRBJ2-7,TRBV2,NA,TGTGCCAGCAACCGGGACAGGGATCGCGAGCAGTACTTC,CASNRDRDREQYF
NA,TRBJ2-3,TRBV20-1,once,TGCAGTGCCCCCTTGGCCGATACGCAGTATTTT,CSAPLADTQYF
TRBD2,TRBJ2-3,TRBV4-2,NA,TGTGCCAGCAGCCAAGTAGGCGGGGGTGTCTCAAATACGCAGTATTTT,CASSQVGGGVSNTQYF
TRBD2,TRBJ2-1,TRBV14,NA,TGTGCCAGCAGCCAAGACTCCGGGACTATATACAATGAGCAGTTCTTC,CASSQDSGTIYNEQFF
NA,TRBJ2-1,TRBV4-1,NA,TGCGCCAGCAGCCAAATGTGGCAGAACAATGAGCAGTTCTTC,CASSQMWQNNEQFF
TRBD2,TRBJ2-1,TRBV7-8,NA,TGTGCCAGCAGCTTTAGGGCTAGCGGAACCAATGAGCAGTTCTTC,CASSFRASGTNEQFF
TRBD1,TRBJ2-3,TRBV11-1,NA,TGTGCCAGCAGCCAGACAAGGACAGGGAAAATCACAGATACGCAGTATTTT,CASSQTRTGKITDTQYF
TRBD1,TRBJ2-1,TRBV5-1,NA,TGCGCCAGCAGCCCTCGCGGGGGACAGGGGGCTGGGAATGAGCAGTTCTTC,CASSPRGGQGAGNEQFF
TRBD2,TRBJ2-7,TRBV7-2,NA,TGTGCCAGCAGCTCCGCGGCTAGCGGGGGTTACGAGCAGTACTTC,CASSSAASGGYEQYF
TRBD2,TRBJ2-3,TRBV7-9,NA,TGTGCCAGCAGCTGGACTAGCGGCACAGATACGCAGTATTTT,CASSWTSGTDTQYF
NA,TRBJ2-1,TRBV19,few,TGTGCCAGTAGTATAGGACTAGTCTCCAATGAGCAGTTCTTC,CASSIGLVSNEQFF
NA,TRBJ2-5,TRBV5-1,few,TGCGCCAGCAGTACCTCGGGGACCCAGTACTTC,CASSTSGTQYF
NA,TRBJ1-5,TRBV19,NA,TGTGCCAGTAGTATAGGACAGCCAAATCAGCCCCAGCATTTT,CASSIGQPNQPQHF
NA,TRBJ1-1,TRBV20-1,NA,TGCAGTGCCTTACGCCGGACTGAAGCTTTCTTT,CSALRRTEAFF
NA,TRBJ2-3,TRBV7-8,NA,TGTGCCAGCAGCTTAGGGCGGACAGATACGCAGTATTTT,CASSLGRTDTQYF
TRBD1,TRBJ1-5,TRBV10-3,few,TGTGCCATAGCTGGGACAGCTAGCAATCAGCCCCAGCATTTT,CAIAGTASNQPQHF
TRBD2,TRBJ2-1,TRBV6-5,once,TGTGCCAGCAGTTATCTAGCGGGAGTGTCCAATGAGCAGTTCTTC,CASSYLAGVSNEQFF
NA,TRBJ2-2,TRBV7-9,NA,TGTGCCAGCAGCTTTACAGGGAGACAGACCGGGGAGCTGTTTTTT,CASSFTGRQTGELFF
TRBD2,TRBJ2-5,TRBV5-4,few,TGTGCCAGCAGCTTGAGGTCTAGCGGGAGGGCCCCAGAGACCCAGTACTTC,CASSLRSSGRAPETQYF
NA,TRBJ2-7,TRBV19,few,TGTGCCAGTAGTAGACGACAGTCCGAGCAGTACTTC,CASSRRQSEQYF
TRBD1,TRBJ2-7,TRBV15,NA,TGTGCCACCAGCAAGAGGGGGCGCTTACACGAGCAGTACTTC,CATSKRGRLHEQYF
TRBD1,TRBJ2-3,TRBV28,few,TGTGCCAGCAGTTTGAGGGGGCAGTTTTCGGATACGCAGTATTTT,CASSLRGQFSDTQYF
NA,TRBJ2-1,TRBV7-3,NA,TGTGCCAGCAGCTTTAACAATGAGCAGTTCTTC,CASSFNNEQFF
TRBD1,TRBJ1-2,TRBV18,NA,TGTGCCAGCTCACTGGGACAGGAGTATGGCTACACCTTC,CASSLGQEYGYTF
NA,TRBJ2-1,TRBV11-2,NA,TGTGCCAGCAGCTCTCGCGGTGAGCAGTTCTTC,CASSSRGEQFF
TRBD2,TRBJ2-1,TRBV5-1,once,TGCGCCAGCAGCAACCTAGCGGGGGCCGCCTACAATGAGCAGTTCTTC,CASSNLAGAAYNEQFF
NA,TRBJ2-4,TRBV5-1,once,TGCGCCAGCAGCTTTTCGGCAGGAAACATTCAGTACTTC,CASSFSAGNIQYF
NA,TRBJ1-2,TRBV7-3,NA,TGTGCCAGCAGCTTAAACAGGGATGATAGCTACACCTTC,CASSLNRDDSYTF
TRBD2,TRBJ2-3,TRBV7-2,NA,TGTGCCAGCAGCTTTGCGGGAGGGCCAGATACGCAGTATTTT,CASSFAGGPDTQYF
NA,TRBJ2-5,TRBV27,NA,TGTGCCAGCAGTTTCCGGGGCCAAGAGACCCAGTACTTC,CASSFRGQETQYF
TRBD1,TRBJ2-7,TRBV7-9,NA,TGTGCCAGCAGCTTAGACCCGGGACAGAGTCCCTACGAGCAGTACTTC,CASSLDPGQSPYEQYF
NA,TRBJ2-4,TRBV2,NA,TGTGCCAGCAGTGAATTGGGCGGGATTGAGTACTTC,CASSELGGIEYF
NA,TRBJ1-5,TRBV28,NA,TGTGCCAGCAGTTTATTTAGCAGCCGCAATCAGCCCCAGCATTTT,CASSLFSSRNQPQHF
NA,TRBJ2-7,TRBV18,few,TGTGCCAGCTCACCAGCTTTGAGCTCCTACGAGCAGTACTTC,CASSPALSSYEQYF
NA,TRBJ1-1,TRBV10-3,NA,TGTGCCATCAGTGAGTCGACTCCTACAGGGACTGAAGCTTTCTTT,CAISESTPTGTEAFF
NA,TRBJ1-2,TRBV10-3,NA,TGTGCCACCCTGAACAGGAACTATGGCTACACCTTC,CATLNRNYGYTF
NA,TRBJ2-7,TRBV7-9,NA,TGTGCCAGCAGCTTTAGTGGGAGGTCCTACGAGCAGTACTTC,CASSFSGRSYEQYF
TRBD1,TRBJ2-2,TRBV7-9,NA,TGTGCCAGTAAAGGGGGCTGGAGCACCGGGGAGCTGTTTTTT,CASKGGWSTGELFF
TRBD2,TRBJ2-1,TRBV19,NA,TGTGCCAGTAGTTACAGCGGGGGGGCGGGGAATGAGCAGTTCTTC,CASSYSGGAGNEQFF
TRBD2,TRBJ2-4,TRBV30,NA,TGTGCCTGGAGTGATGCGGGGGGGGGCTTAGCCAAAAACATTCAGTACTTC,CAWSDAGGGLAKNIQYF
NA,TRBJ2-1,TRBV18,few,TGTGCCAGCTCAACAAAGGACTGGGACTACAATGAGCAGTTCTTC,CASSTKDWDYNEQFF
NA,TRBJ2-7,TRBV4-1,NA,TGCGCCAGCAGCCGAGGGATCGGTCCAGCCTACGAGCAGTACTTC,CASSRGIGPAYEQYF
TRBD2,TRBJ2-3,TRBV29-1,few,TGCAGCGTTGGACTAGCGGGAACCACAGATACGCAGTATTTT,CSVGLAGTTDTQYF
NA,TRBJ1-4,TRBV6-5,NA,TGTGCCAGCACCAGACAGACCAATGAAAAACTGTTTTTT,CASTRQTNEKLFF
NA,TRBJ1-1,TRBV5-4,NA,TGTGCCAGCAGCCGAGGAGGACGACCCAAGGAAGCTTTCTTT,CASSRGGRPKEAFF
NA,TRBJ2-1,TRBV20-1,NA,TGCAGTGCTGGGAGTACACTAAGCCAGTTCTTC,CSAGSTLSQFF
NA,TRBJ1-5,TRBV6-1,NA,TGTGCCAGCAGTGATAGATTGACAAATCAGCCCCAGCATTTT,CASSDRLTNQPQHF
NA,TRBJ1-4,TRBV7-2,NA,TGTGCCAGCAGCTTAGACCCAGGGATAAGAGAAAAACTGTTTTTT,CASSLDPGIREKLFF
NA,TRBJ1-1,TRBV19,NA,TGTGCCAGTAGCCTCAGGCCCAAAAACACTGAAGCTTTCTTT,CASSLRPKNTEAFF
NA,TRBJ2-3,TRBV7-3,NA,TGTGCCAGCAGCTTAGAACGGGGAGCAGATACGCAGTATTTT,CASSLERGADTQYF
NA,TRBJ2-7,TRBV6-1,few,TGTGCCAGCAGGGAAACAGGGACCTACGAGCAGTACTTC,CASRETGTYEQYF